The 22 T cell receptor beta chains given below trace back to one sample, sequenced in a study of blood T cells in healthy people across ages (dated by TCRdb to 2013 to 2016). Library method: 5' RACE. For sequencing, an Illumina HiSeq 2500 was employed. A second PCR of roughly 6 to 11 cycles was performed with a sample-barcoded 5' primer and a J-beta primer mix. The public reads were reprocessed in TCRdb via fastp at Q25 and MiXCR, keeping in-frame beta chains. Entries are consolidated by CDR3 protein sequence, retaining the most common genes and DNA. Across this sample there are 630,000 or so distinct CDR3 sequences, with approximately 31% seen only once. The ten largest make up 15% to 17% of the sample. The sample was blood. The source of these receptors is an elderly woman in good health. Donor details come from another sample of the same person, matched by shared clones.

This clonotype was counted ten times or more. This chain links TRBV20-1 with TRBJ2-4; tentatively, D is TRBD1 or TRBD2 (5 bases each). This CDR3 is built from 12 residues. CDR1 and CDR2 from the germline V gene are DFQATT and SNEGSKA (reference sequence). Deletions cut 1 base from V and 8 bases from J, with 9 bases between. CDR3 in amino acids: CSARAGSDIQYF. In nucleotides, the CDR3 is TGCAGTGCTAGAGCAGGGAGTGACATTCAGTACTTC.

A single count supports this clonotype. The rearrangement joins TRBV6-5 to TRBJ2-7; D is perhaps TRBD1 or TRBD2 (7 bases each). CDR3 length: 14 amino acids. V dropped 6 bases and J dropped 4 bases, with 16 bases sitting between them. Germline lookup yields CDR1 MNHEY and CDR2 SVGAGI. CDR3 nucleotide sequence: TGTGCCAGCAGGACCTACAGGGGAGGGTACGAGCAGTACTTC. This gives the protein CASRTYRGGYEQYF.

About this clonotype: A read error is possible here, since a much larger clone lies one base away. The conserved final phenylalanine or tryptophan is absent from the CDR3, which likely points to a read error. The chain uses TRBV20-1 and TRBJ2-1, with 12 bases identical to TRBD2. The CDR3 covers 14 residues. Germline V CDR1 and CDR2: DFQATT, SNEGSKA (reference sequence). V trimming: 1 base; J trimming: 5 bases; junction bases outside the gene matches: 0. CDR3 amino acids: CSARGLAGDNEQFV. In DNA form, the CDR3 reads TGCAGTGCTAGAGGACTAGCGGGGGACAATGAGCAGTTCGTC.

This clonotype was observed many times. J is TRBJ2-1 and V is TRBV4-2; 12 positions agree with TRBD2. Germline lookup yields CDR1 LGHNA and CDR2 YNFKEQ. The CDR3 consists of 14 residues. The V segment lost 5 bases and the J segment 10 bases; nucleotides outside the gene matches: 6. DNA of the CDR3: TGTGCCAGCAGCTCCGGACTAGCGGGGTCGGAGCAGTTCTTC. This gives the protein CASSSGLAGSEQFF.

The chain carries TRBV12-3 or TRBV12-4 and TRBJ1-1, with D maybe TRBD1 (5 bases). The CDR3 consists of 15 residues. The V end was cut by 1 base, the J end by 2 bases, with 11 bases between. CDR3 protein: CASSLGPQANTEAFF. CDR3 DNA sequence: TGTGCCAGCAGTTTAGGTCCACAGGCTAACACTGAAGCTTTCTTT.

This clonotype was picked up many times. CDR3 sequence reads: CASSLQGAAYNEQFF. The CDR3 DNA reads TGCGCCAGCAGCTTGCAGGGGGCAGCGTACAATGAGCAGTTCTTC. The genes are TRBV5-1 and TRBJ2-1, with TRBD1 identical over 8 bases. Germline lookup yields CDR1 SGHRS and CDR2 YFSETQ. The CDR3 is 15 amino acids. The V segment lost 1 base and the J segment 4 bases; nucleotides outside the gene matches: 4.

There are a few counts of this clonotype. One end of the junction does not line up with germline, which may come from a read error. The rearrangement links TRBV25-1 to TRBJ1-5, with 10 bases fitting TRBD1. The CDR3 sequence is 16 residues long. Looked up from germline, CDR1 is MGHDK and CDR2 is SYGVNS. The CDR3 protein is CAGSQGDRGFNQPQHF. The DNA of the CDR3 is TGTGCCGGCAGCCAGGGGGACAGGGGTTTCAATCAGCCCCAGCATTTT.

V and J are TRBV5-1 and TRBJ1-1; D call uncertain. Deletions cut 5 bases from V and 6 bases from J, with 20 bases between. In germline, CDR1 is SGHRS, CDR2 YFSETQ. CDR3 length: 15 amino acids. Here the CDR3 reads CASSLTGGLGAEAFF. The CDR3 DNA reads TGCGCCAGCAGTCTTACGGGAGGCCTCGGGGCTGAAGCTTTCTTT.

The rearrangement joins TRBV20-1 to TRBJ2-7; TRBD1 agrees at 7 bases. This CDR3 has 16 residues. The germline gives CDR1 DFQATT, CDR2 SNEGSKA (reference sequence). V trimming: 6 bases; J trimming: 0 bases; junction bases outside the gene matches: 14. Here the CDR3 reads CSARNTGALNSYEQYF. The CDR3 DNA is TGCAGTGCCCGAAATACAGGGGCCCTAAACTCCTACGAGCAGTACTTC.

This clonotype was seen a few times. The V and J genes are TRBV20-1 and TRBJ2-2; the match to TRBD2 covers 8 bases. Germline V gene sequence: CDR1 DFQATT, CDR2 SNEGSKA (reference sequence). This CDR3 contains 17 residues. With 6 bases clipped from V and 3 bases from J, the junction kept 15 bases outside the gene matches. CDR3 residues: CSARPGLVTRDTGELFF. In DNA, the CDR3 is TGCAGTGCCCGCCCGGGACTAGTAACTCGAGACACCGGGGAGCTGTTTTTT.

Turning to this clonotype: A much larger clone differs by one base, so this may be a read error. The rearrangement links TRBV7-2 to TRBJ2-7; 10 nucleotides align to TRBD1. Germline loops: CDR1 SGHTA, CDR2 FQGNSA. The CDR3 length is 15 residues. With V trimmed by 3 bases and J by 7 bases, 9 bases remained unmatched. The CDR3 here is CASSFDRGPHNEQYF. The CDR3 DNA reads TGTGCCAGCAGCTTCGACAGGGGGCCTCACAATGAGCAGTACTTC.

With respect to this clonotype: A single base separates this from a much larger clone, so it may be a read error. The chain combines TRBV28 with TRBJ2-1; 9 bases fit TRBD2. This CDR3 comprises 15 residues. Germline V gene data show CDR1 as MDHEN and CDR2 as SYDVKM. CDR3 in amino acids: CTSSLAGDLDNEQFF. DNA of the CDR3: TGTACCAGCAGTTTAGCGGGGGACCTAGACAATGAGCAGTTCTTC.

This clonotype has a count of ten or more. This chain uses TRBV20-1 with TRBJ2-1; D is possibly TRBD1 or TRBD2 (6 bases each). The V and J ends lost 6 bases and 4 bases respectively, with 19 bases between them. Germline CDR1 and CDR2: DFQATT and SNEGSKA (reference sequence). This CDR3 has 15 amino acids. CDR3 sequence: CSALGDGGHYNEQFF. The CDR3, as DNA: TGCAGTGCCCTAGGGGACGGGGGCCATTACAATGAGCAGTTCTTC.

This clonotype has a count of ten or more. The V and J genes are TRBV7-6 and TRBJ1-1; TRBD1 might be the D (5 bases). The V end lost 6 bases, the J end lost 4 bases, and 12 bases lay between the germline ends. Germline V gene sequence: CDR1 SGHVS, CDR2 FNYEAQ. The CDR3 is 13 residues long. The CDR3 reads CASRGGASTEAFF. As DNA, the CDR3 is TGTGCCAGCAGGGGAGGGGCCAGCACTGAAGCTTTCTTT.

This clonotype was detected only a few times. This chain uses TRBV6-2 or TRBV6-3 with TRBJ1-1, with a tentative D call TRBD1 (5 bases). The CDR3 has 14 residues. Between the trimmed V and J ends, which lost 6 bases and 5 bases, there was a span of 16 bases. The germline gives CDR1 MNHEY, CDR2 SVGEGT. The CDR3 is CASRPVRGRTEAFF. CDR3 DNA: TGTGCCAGCAGGCCGGTGAGGGGCCGGACTGAAGCTTTCTTT.

This clonotype was seen at least ten times. The chain couples TRBV28 to TRBJ2-1; 11 bases align to TRBD2. CDR3 size: 15 residues. The V and J ends lost 4 bases and 7 bases, in that order; junction bases with no gene match: 6. The germline gives CDR1 MDHEN, CDR2 SYDVKM. CDR3 loop: CASSSLAGGLNEQFF. The CDR3 DNA reads TGTGCCAGCAGTTCTCTAGCGGGGGGCCTGAATGAGCAGTTCTTC.

The chain links TRBV9 to TRBJ2-1, with 7 bases identical to TRBD1. The J segment lost 4 bases and the V segment lost 0 bases, leaving 7 bases of the junction unmatched. Germline V gene data show CDR1 as SGDLS and CDR2 as YYNGEE. This CDR3 is built from 16 residues. As DNA, the CDR3 is TGTGCCAGCAGCGTAGCTCCTACAGGGGCTTACAATGAGCAGTTCTTC. It translates to CASSVAPTGAYNEQFF.

V is TRBV9 and J is TRBJ1-2, with 11 bases matching TRBD1. The trim removed 3 bases at V and 5 bases at J, leaving 6 bases unmatched. Per the germline V gene, CDR1 is SGDLS and CDR2 is YYNGEE. The CDR3 runs 15 residues. In DNA, the CDR3 is TGTGCCAGCAGCGCTTCTGGGACAGGGGGTTATGGCTACACCTTC. It yields the protein CASSASGTGGYGYTF.

This CDR3 is CSASAGERYEQYF. DNA for the CDR3: TGCAGTGCCTCAGCGGGGGAACGCTACGAGCAGTACTTC. The chain carries TRBV20-1 and TRBJ2-7; TRBD2 matches at 8 bases. The CDR3 is 13 amino acids. Germline values: CDR1 DFQATT, CDR2 SNEGSKA (reference sequence). V dropped 6 bases and J dropped 3; count of bases not matched to a gene: 7.

Ten or more counts support this clonotype. The chain combines TRBV4-2 with TRBJ1-1, with D perhaps matching TRBD1 (6 bases). Per germline, CDR1 LGHNA and CDR2 YNFKEQ. This CDR3 has 15 residues. Between the trimmed V and J ends, which lost 2 bases and 5 bases, there was a span of 15 bases. The CDR3 is CASSQNTAGDTEAFF. CDR3 nucleotide sequence: TGTGCCAGCAGCCAAAATACCGCAGGGGATACTGAAGCTTTCTTT.

This clonotype came up many times. The chain recombines TRBV24-1 with TRBJ1-1, with D perhaps matching TRBD1 (6 bases). Between the trimmed V and J ends, which lost 0 bases and 4 bases, there was a span of 11 bases. The CDR3 runs 15 residues. The germline gives CDR1 KGHDR, CDR2 SFDVKD. The CDR3 coding sequence is TGTGCCACCAGTGATTTGCTGGGAGGGGGCACTGAAGCTTTCTTT. Its protein is CATSDLLGGGTEAFF.

The V gene is TRBV4-2, the J gene TRBJ2-3; possible D gene TRBD2, 5 bases. The length of the CDR3 is 13 residues. Germline V gene sequence: CDR1 LGHNA, CDR2 YNFKEQ. V lost 4 bases and J 6 bases, leaving 11 bases between the germline ends. CDR3 residues: CASSPNRGDTQYF. The CDR3 DNA is TGTGCCAGCAGCCCTAACAGAGGGGATACGCAGTATTTT.